This entry describes one TCR beta chain. Trimming cost V 4 bases and J 0 bases, with 11 bases left between them. Per germline, CDR1 SGHNT and CDR2 YYREEE (reference sequence). The CDR3 length is 15 residues. The PCR contained 60 Vbeta and 13 Jbeta primers. The method was immunoSEQ multiplex PCR; TCRdb's version includes in-frame clones alone and lacks a portion of them. The specimen's table records about 140,000 clones. The sample belongs to a study of cytomegalovirus exposure and HLA in healthy donors. This sequence joins TRBV5-4 and TRBJ1-3; the D is unclear. Sequencing was performed on PBMCs. The sequence was collected from a young woman in good health and CMV-seronegative. CDR3 in amino acids: CASSLRTVSGNTIYF. The CDR3 coding sequence is TGTGCCAGCAGCCTCCGTACAGTCTCTGGAAACACCATATATTTT.